This TCR beta chain was identified in a study of cytomegalovirus exposure and HLA in healthy donors. A word on this clone: Its matching antigen is unknown.

PCR used 60 Vbeta primers and 13 Jbeta primers. Method: immunoSEQ multiplex PCR; TCRdb's copy keeps in-frame clones and lacks some. Counted here are about 120,000 clones, over 65% occurring once; the ten biggest clones make up about 2.6%. The CDR3 runs to 17 residues. V lost 0 bases, J lost 3 bases, and 7 bases stayed unmatched. Looked up from germline, CDR1 is SGHDT and CDR2 is YYEEEE. Study results and caveats: Donor immune exposure was known only as CMV serostatus.

This rearrangement joins TRBV5-6 to TRBJ2-1; TRBD2 aligns across 9 bases. This receptor was obtained from a woman in her thirties or forties in good health and CMV-seropositive. The sample was PBMCs. This chain's CDR3 is CASSLGRLAGHYNEQFF. Here the CDR3 DNA reads TGTGCCAGCAGCTTGGGGCGGCTAGCGGGACACTACAATGAGCAGTTCTTC.